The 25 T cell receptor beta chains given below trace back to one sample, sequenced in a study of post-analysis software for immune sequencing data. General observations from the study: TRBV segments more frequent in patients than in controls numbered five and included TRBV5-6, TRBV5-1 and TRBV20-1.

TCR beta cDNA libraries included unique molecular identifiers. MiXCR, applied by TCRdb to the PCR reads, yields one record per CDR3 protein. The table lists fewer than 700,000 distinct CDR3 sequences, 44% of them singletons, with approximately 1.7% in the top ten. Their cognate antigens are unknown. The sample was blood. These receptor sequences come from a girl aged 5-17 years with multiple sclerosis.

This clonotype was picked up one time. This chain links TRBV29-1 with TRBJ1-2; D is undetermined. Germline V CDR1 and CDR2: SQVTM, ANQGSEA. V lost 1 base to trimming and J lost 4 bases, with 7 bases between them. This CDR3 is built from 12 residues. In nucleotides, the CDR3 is TGCAGCGTTGAAGTAGCAGGCTATGGCTACACCTTC. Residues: CSVEVAGYGYTF. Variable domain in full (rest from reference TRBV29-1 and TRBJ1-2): SAVISQKPSRDICQRGTSLTIQCQVDSQVTMMFWYRQQPGQSLTLIATANQGSEATYESGFVIDKFPISRPNLTFSTLTVSNMSPEDSSIYLCSVEVAGYGYTFGSGTRLTVV.

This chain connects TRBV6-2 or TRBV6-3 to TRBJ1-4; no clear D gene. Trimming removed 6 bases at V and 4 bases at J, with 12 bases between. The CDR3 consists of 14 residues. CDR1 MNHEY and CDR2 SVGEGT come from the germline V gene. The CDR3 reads CASRRLLYNEKLFF. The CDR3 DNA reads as TGTGCCAGCAGGCGACTACTCTATAATGAAAAACTGTTTTTT.

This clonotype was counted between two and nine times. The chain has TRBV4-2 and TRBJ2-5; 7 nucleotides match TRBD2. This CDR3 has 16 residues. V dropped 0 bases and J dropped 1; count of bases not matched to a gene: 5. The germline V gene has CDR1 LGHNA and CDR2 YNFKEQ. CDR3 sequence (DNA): TGTGCCAGCAGCCAAGAAGGCCTAGCGGTCCAAGAGACCCAGTACTTC. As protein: CASSQEGLAVQETQYF.

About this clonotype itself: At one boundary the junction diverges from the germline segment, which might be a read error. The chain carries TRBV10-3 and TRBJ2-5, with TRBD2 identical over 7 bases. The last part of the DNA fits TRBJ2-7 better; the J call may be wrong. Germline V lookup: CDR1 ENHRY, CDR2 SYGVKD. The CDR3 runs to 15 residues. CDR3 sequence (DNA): TGTGCCATCAGTAAGTCGGGGGGTAACCTCTACGAGCAGTACTTC. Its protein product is CAISKSGGNLYEQYF.

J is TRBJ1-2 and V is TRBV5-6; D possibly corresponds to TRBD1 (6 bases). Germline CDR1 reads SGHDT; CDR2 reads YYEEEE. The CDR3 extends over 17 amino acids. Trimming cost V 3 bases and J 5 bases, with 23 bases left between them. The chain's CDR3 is CASSYPRNKGVSYGYTF. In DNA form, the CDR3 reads TGTGCCAGCAGCTACCCTAGAAACAAGGGGGTATCGTATGGCTACACCTTC.

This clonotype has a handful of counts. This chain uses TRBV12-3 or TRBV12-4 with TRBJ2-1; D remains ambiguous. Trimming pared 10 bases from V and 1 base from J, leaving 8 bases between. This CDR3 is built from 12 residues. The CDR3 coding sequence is TGTGCCATCGCTCCTTCCTACAATGAGCAGTTCTTC. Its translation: CAIAPSYNEQFF.

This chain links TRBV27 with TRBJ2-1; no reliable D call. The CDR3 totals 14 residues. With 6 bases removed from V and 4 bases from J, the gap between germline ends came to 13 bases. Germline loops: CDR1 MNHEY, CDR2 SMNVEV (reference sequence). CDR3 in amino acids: CASRNGGSYNEQFF. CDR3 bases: TGTGCCAGCAGGAACGGTGGTTCATACAATGAGCAGTTCTTC.

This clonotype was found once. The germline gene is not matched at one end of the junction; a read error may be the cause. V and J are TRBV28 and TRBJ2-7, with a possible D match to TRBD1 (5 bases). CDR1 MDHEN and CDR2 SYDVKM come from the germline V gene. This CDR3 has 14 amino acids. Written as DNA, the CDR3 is TGTGCCTGCAGCAAGACAGCGATCTGGTTTGAGCAGTACTTC. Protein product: CACSKTAIWFEQYF.

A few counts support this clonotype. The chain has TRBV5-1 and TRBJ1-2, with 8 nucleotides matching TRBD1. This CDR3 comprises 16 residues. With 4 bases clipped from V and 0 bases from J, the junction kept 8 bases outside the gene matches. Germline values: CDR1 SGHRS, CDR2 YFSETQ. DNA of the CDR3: TGCGCCAGCAGCCTGGGACAGGCCAAAGCTAACTATGGCTACACCTTC. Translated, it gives CASSLGQAKANYGYTF.

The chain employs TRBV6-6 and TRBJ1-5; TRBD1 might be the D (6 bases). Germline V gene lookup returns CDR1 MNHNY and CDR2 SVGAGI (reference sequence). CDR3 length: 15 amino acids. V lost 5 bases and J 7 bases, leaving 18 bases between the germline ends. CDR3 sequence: CASSITFIGGQPQHF. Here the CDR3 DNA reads TGTGCCAGCAGTATAACCTTTATTGGGGGCCAGCCCCAGCATTTT.

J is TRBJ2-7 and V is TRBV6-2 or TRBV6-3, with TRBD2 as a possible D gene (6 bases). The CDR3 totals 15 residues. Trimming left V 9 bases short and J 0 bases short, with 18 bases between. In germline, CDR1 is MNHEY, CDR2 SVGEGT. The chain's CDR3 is CASERLAGSSYEQYF. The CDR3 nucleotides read TGTGCCAGTGAACGACTGGCGGGGAGCTCCTACGAGCAGTACTTC.

CDR3 nucleotide sequence: TGCGCCAGCAGATTACAGGGTTTGTGGACAGATACGCAGTATTTT. This sequence encodes CASRLQGLWTDTQYF. The rearrangement links TRBV5-1 to TRBJ2-3, with D perhaps matching TRBD1 (6 bases). Trimming cost V 5 bases and J 3 bases, with 16 bases left between them. This CDR3 has 15 residues. The germline CDR1 and CDR2 sequences are SGHRS and YFSETQ.

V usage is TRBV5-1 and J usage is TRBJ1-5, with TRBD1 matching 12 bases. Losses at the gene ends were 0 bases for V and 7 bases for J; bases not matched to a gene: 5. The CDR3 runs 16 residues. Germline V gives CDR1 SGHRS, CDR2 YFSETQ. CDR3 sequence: CASSLGGQGAGQPQHF. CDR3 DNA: TGCGCCAGCAGCTTGGGGGGACAGGGGGCGGGACAGCCCCAGCATTTT.

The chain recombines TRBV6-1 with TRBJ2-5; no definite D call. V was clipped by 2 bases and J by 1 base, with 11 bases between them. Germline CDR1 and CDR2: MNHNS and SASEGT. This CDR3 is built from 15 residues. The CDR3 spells CASSEKRRIQETQYF. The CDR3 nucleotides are TGTGCCAGCAGTGAAAAGCGACGGATCCAAGAGACCCAGTACTTC.

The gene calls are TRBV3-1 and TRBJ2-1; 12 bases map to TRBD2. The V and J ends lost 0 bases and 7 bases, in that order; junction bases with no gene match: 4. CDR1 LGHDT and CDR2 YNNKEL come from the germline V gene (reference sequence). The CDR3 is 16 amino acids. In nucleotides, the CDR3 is TGTGCCAGCAGCCAAGACTCTAGCGGGGGGGTGAATGAGCAGTTCTTC. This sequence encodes CASSQDSSGGVNEQFF.

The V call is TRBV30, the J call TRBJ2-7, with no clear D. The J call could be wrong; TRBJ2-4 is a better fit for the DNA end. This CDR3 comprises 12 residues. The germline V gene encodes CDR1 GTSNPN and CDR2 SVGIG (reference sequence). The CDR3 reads CAWSQAFNIQYF. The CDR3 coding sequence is TGTGCCTGGAGTCAGGCGTTTAACATTCAGTACTTC.

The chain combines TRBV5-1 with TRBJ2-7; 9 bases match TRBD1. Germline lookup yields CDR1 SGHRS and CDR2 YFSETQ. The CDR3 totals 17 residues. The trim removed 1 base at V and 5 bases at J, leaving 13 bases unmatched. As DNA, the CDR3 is TGCGCCAGCAGCTTGAAGATCCGGGACAGGGCTTCCCACGAGCAGTACTTC. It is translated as CASSLKIRDRASHEQYF.

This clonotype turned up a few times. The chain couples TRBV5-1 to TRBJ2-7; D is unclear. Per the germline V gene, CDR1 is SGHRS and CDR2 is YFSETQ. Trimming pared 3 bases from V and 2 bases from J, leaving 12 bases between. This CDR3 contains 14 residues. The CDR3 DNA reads TGCGCCAGCAGCTCCGGTCCTGGGGCCTACGAGCAGTACTTC. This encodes CASSSGPGAYEQYF. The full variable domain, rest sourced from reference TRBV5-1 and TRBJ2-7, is KAGVTQTPRYLIKTRGQQVTLSCSPISGHRSVSWYQQTPGQGLQFLFEYFSETQRNKGNFPGRFSGRQFSNSRSEMNVSTLELGDSALYLCASSSGPGAYEQYFGPGTRLTVT.

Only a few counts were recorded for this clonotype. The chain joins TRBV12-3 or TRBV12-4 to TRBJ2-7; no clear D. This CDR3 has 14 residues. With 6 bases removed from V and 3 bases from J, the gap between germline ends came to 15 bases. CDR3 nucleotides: TGTGCCAGCAGCCCCCTCCGGGCCCGCTACGAGCAGTACTTC. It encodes CASSPLRARYEQYF.

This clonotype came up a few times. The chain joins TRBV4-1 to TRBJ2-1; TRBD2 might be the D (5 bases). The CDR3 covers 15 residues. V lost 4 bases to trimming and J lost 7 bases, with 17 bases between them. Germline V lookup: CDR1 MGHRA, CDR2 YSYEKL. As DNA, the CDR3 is TGCGCCAGCAGCCCCCAAAGGACTGCGTGGAATGAGCAGTTCTTC. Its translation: CASSPQRTAWNEQFF.

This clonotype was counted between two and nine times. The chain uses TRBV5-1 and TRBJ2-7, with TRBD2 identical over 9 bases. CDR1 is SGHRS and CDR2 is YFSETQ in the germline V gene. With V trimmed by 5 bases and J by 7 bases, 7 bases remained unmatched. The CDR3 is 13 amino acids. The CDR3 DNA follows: TGCGCCAGCAGTCTTAGCGGGAGCGCAGAGCAGTACTTC. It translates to CASSLSGSAEQYF.

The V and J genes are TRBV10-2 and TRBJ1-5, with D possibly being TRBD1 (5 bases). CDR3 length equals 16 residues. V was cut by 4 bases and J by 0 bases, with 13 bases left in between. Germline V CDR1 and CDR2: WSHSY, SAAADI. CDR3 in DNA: TGCGCCAGCAGTGGACGGGAGGGGTATAGCAATCAGCCCCAGCATTTT. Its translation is CASSGREGYSNQPQHF.

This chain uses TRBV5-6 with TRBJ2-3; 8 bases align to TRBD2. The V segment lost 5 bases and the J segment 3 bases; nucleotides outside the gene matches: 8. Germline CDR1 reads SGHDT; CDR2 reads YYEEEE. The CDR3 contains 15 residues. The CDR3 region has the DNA TGTGCCAGCAGAACCGTGGGCGGGAGGACAGATACGCAGTATTTT. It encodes CASRTVGGRTDTQYF. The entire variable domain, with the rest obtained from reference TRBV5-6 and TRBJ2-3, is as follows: DAGVTQSPTHLIKTRGQQVTLRCSPKSGHDTVSWYQQALGQGPQFIFQYYEEEERQRGNFPDRFSGHQFPNYSSELNVNALLLGDSALYLCASRTVGGRTDTQYFGPGTRLTVL.

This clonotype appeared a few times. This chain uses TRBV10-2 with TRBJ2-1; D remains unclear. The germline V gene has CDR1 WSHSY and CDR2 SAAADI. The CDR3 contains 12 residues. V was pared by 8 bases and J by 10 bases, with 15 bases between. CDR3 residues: CASALLGPEQFF. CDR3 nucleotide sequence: TGCGCCAGCGCCCTCTTAGGGCCCGAGCAGTTCTTC.

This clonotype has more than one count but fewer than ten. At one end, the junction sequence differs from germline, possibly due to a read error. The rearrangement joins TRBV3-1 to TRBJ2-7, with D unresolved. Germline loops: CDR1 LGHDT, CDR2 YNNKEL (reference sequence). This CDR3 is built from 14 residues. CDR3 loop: CASSQDPPAYEQYF. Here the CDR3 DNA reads TGCGCCAGCAGCCAAGATCCTCCGGCGTACGAGCAGTACTTC.